One TCR beta chain is described in this entry. CDR1 and CDR2 (germline): SGHTA, FQGNSA. The CDR3 sequence is 15 residues long. V was trimmed by 5 bases and J by 3 bases, leaving 16 bases between them. Original processing methods: From reference gene primer amplification, estimates of nucleated cell counts were derived. Sequencing used immunoSEQ multiplex PCR; TCRdb keeps in-frame clones, though not all of them. V and J calls and clone size follow that table, whereas D and trimming were derived from the DNA. The sample lists about 87,000 clones; about 79% were seen once. The sample is drawn from a study of blood T cell repertoires in COVID-19. Looking at the study overall: Acute and convalescent COVID-19 samples came from the United States, Italy and Spain.

The TCR sequence derives from a woman aged 50 to 65 with acute or convalescent COVID-19. The V gene is TRBV7-2, the J gene TRBJ1-1; possibly TRBD1 for D (6 bases). The specimen sequenced was peripheral blood. CDR3: CASSEYRALDTEAFF. The CDR3 DNA sequence: TGTGCCAGCAGCGAATACAGGGCACTGGACACTGAAGCTTTCTTT.